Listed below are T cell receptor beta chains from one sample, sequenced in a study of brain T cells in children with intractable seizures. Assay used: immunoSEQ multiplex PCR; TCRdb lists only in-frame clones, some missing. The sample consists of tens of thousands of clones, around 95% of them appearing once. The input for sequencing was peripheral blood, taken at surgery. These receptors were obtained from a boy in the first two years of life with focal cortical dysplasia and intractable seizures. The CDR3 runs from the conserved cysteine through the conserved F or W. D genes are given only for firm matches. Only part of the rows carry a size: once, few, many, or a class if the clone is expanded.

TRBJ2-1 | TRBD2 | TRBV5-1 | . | CASTDAGGRIQSSYNEQFF | TGCGCCAGCACTGATGCGGGGGGGCGGATCCAAAGCTCCTACAATGAGCAGTTCTTC
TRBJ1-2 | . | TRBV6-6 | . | CASTRVGEDYTF | TGTGCCAGCACCCGAGTGGGGGAGGACTACACCTTC
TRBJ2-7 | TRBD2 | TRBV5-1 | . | CASSLVASGAYEQYF | TGCGCCAGCAGCTTGGTGGCTAGCGGGGCTTACGAGCAGTACTTC
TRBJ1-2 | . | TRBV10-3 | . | CAISEGANYGYTF | TGTGCCATCAGTGAGGGGGCTAACTATGGCTACACCTTC
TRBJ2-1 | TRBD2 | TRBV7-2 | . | CASSLGLAGGPSEQFF | TGTGCCAGCAGCCTCGGTCTAGCGGGAGGGCCAAGTGAGCAGTTCTTC
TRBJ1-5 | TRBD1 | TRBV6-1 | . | CASSEHRRQGRQPQHF | TGTGCCAGCAGTGAACATAGGAGACAGGGCCGTCAGCCCCAGCATTTT
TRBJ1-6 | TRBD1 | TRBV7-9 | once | CASSDRAGGTLHF | TGTGCCAGCAGCGACCGAGCAGGGGGGACCCTCCACTTT
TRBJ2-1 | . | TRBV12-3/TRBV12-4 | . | CASSFYNEQFF | TGTGCCAGCAGTTTCTACAATGAGCAGTTCTTC
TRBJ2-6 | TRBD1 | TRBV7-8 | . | CASSLRQGSGANVLTF | TGTGCCAGCAGCTTAAGACAGGGGTCTGGGGCCAACGTCCTGACTTTC
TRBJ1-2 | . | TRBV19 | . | CASSIAKGGYTF | TGTGCCAGTAGTATAGCTAAGGGCGGCTACACCTTC
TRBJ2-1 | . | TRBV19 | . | CASRRQGHYNEQFF | TGTGCCAGTAGGAGGCAGGGACACTACAATGAGCAGTTCTTC
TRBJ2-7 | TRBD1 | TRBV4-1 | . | CASSQDSGTGDYEQYF | TGCGCCAGCAGCCAAGACAGCGGGACAGGGGACTACGAGCAGTACTTC
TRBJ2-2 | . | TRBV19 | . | CASSMLGNTGELFF | TGTGCCAGTAGTATGTTAGGGAACACCGGGGAGCTGTTTTTT
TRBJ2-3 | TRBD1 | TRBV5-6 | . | CASSLDRFWDRGTDTQYF | TGTGCCAGCAGCTTGGATAGATTCTGGGACAGGGGGACAGATACGCAGTATTTT
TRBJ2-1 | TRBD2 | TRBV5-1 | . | CASSTGLGYYNEQFF | TGCGCCAGCAGCACGGGACTAGGTTACTACAATGAGCAGTTCTTC
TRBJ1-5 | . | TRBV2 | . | CASSRQQGGDQPQHF | TGTGCCAGCAGTCGACAGCAAGGGGGGGATCAGCCCCAGCATTTT
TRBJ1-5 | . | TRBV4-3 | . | CASSQDVTQPQHF | TGCGCCAGCAGCCAAGATGTCACTCAGCCCCAGCATTTT
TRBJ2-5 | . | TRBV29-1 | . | CSVEDQGWETQYF | TGCAGCGTTGAAGACCAGGGGTGGGAGACCCAGTACTTC
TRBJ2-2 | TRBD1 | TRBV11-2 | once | CASSTWTGANTGELFF | TGTGCCAGCAGCACCTGGACAGGGGCGAACACCGGGGAGCTGTTTTTT
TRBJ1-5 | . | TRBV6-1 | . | CASSEGSPQPQHF | TGTGCCAGCAGTGAAGGGTCCCCCCAGCCCCAGCATTTT
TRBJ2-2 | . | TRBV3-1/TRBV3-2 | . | CASSQDLTGAGELFF | TGTGCCAGCAGCCAAGATTTAACCGGGGCCGGGGAGCTGTTTTTT
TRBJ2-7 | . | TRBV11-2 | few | CASSLVTNFYEQYF | TGTGCCAGCAGCTTGGTGACTAACTTCTACGAGCAGTACTTC
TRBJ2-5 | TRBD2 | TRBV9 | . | CASSAGLAGQETQYF | TGTGCCAGCAGCGCGGGACTAGCGGGGCAAGAGACCCAGTACTTC
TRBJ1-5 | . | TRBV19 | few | CASSFLLQPQHF | TGTGCCAGTAGTTTCCTATTGCAGCCCCAGCATTTT
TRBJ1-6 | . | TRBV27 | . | CASSGQNNSPLHF | TGTGCCAGCAGCGGACAGAATAATTCACCCCTCCACTTT
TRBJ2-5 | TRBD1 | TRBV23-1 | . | CASSHPGQAGPQETQYF | TGCGCCAGCAGTCACCCCGGACAGGCCGGACCTCAAGAGACCCAGTACTTC
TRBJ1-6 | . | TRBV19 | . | CASSVRWTENSPLHF | TGTGCCAGTAGTGTAAGATGGACGGAGAATTCACCCCTCCACTTT
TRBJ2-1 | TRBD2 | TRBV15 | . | CATSWGVRGDGEQFF | TGTGCCACCAGCTGGGGAGTGCGGGGGGACGGTGAGCAGTTCTTC
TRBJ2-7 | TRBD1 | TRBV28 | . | CASSFLGQGRIYEQYF | TGTGCCAGCAGTTTTCTCGGACAGGGGAGGATTTACGAGCAGTACTTC
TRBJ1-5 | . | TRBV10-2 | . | CASKPPEYREGYQPQHF | TGCGCCAGTAAACCACCAGAATACAGGGAGGGGTATCAGCCCCAGCATTTT
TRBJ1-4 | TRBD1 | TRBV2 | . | CASSTGTGVEKLFF | TGTGCCAGCAGTACCGGGACAGGGGTGGAAAAACTGTTTTTT
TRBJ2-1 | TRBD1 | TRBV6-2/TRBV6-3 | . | CASSDRGNEQFF | TGTGCCAGCAGTGACAGGGGCAATGAGCAGTTCTTC
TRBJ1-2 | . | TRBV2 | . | CASSVLTVWANYGYTF | TGTGCCAGCAGTGTTTTGACGGTCTGGGCTAACTATGGCTACACCTTC
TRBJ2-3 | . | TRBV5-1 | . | CASSNRATDTQYF | TGCGCCAGCAGTAACCGGGCCACAGATACGCAGTATTTT
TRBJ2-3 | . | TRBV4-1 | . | CASSQGQAHTDTQYF | TGCGCCAGCAGCCAAGGACAGGCGCACACAGATACGCAGTATTTT
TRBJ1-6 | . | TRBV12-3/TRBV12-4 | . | CASKSGSPLHF | TGTGCCAGCAAGTCGGGATCACCCCTCCACTTT
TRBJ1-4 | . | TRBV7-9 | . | CASSSGGLSDEANEKLFF | TGTGCCAGCAGCTCCGGTGGTCTCTCAGACGAGGCTAATGAAAAACTGTTTTTT
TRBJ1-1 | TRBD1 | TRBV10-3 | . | CAISHRGSTEAFF | TGTGCCATCTCCCACAGGGGAAGCACTGAAGCTTTCTTT
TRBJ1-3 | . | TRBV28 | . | CASSSLYSGNTIYF | TGTGCCAGCAGTTCATTGTACTCTGGAAACACCATATATTTT
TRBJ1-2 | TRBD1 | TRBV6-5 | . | CASSSQGAGGYTF | TGTGCCAGCAGTTCTCAGGGGGCGGGTGGCTACACCTTC
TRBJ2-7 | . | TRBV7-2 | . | CASSTTVWPGAYEQYF | TGTGCCAGCAGCACAACGGTCTGGCCGGGGGCCTACGAGCAGTACTTC
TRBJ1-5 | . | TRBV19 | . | CASSTRYSNQPQHF | TGTGCCAGTAGTACCCGATATAGCAATCAGCCCCAGCATTTT
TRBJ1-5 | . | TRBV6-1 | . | CASSEARTLRGNQPQHF | TGTGCCAGCAGTGAAGCACGGACGTTAAGGGGCAATCAGCCCCAGCATTTT
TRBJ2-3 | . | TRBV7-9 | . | CASSAYLEYTQYF | TGTGCCAGCAGCGCATACCTCGAATATACGCAGTATTTT
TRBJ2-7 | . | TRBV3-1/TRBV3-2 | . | CASSQDRRRGEQYF | TGTGCCAGCAGCCAAGATCGGAGACGAGGCGAGCAGTACTTC
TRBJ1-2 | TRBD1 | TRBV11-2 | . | CASSLGQGNGYTF | TGTGCCAGCAGCTTAGGACAGGGAAATGGCTACACCTTC
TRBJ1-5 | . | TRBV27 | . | CASRIQGISNQPQHF | TGTGCCAGCAGGATACAGGGTATTAGCAATCAGCCCCAGCATTTT